The next 14 T cell receptor beta chains were all read from a single sample in a study of blood T cell repertoires in COVID-19. Sequenced by immunoSEQ multiplex PCR; TCRdb stores in-frame clones only, minus some. Here the sample spans about 230,000 clones, roughly 83% being singletons. Sequenced input: peripheral blood. The receptors derive from a woman in her 70s with active or convalescent COVID-19.

This chain links TRBV6-5 with TRBJ2-1; 9 bases line up with TRBD2. The trim removed 6 bases at V and 5 bases at J, leaving 5 bases unmatched. CDR1 and CDR2 from the germline V gene are MNHEY and SVGAGI. The CDR3 totals 14 residues. The DNA of the CDR3 is TGTGCCAGCAGAGATAGCGGGAGAAACAATGAGCAGTTCTTC. Amino acids: CASRDSGRNNEQFF.

DNA for the CDR3: TGTGCCAGCAGTGATGACAGGGTGGCAGAGACCCAGTACTTC. Its translation: CASSDDRVAETQYF. This sequence joins TRBV6-1 and TRBJ2-5, with TRBD1 identical over 7 bases. The CDR3 covers 14 residues. The V gene's germline CDR1 is MNHNS and CDR2 SASEGT. J gave up 4 bases and V 3 bases, and 5 bases lay outside the gene matches.

This clone was found once. The genes are TRBV4-1 and TRBJ2-1; D call uncertain. The CDR3 has 15 residues. Germline V lookup: CDR1 MGHRA, CDR2 YSYEKL. Trimming pared 5 bases from V and 0 bases from J, leaving 11 bases between. CDR3 coding DNA: TGCGCCAGCAGCTCCCAAGCTTTCTCCTACAATGAGCAGTTCTTC. It yields the protein CASSSQAFSYNEQFF.

This rearrangement joins TRBV19 to TRBJ1-2; D might be TRBD1 (5 bases). V lost 4 bases and J lost 7, with 13 bases in between. The germline gives CDR1 LNHDA, CDR2 SQIVND (reference sequence). CDR3 length: 13 residues. CDR3 in amino acids: CASSTQVGGGYTF. The CDR3 bases are TGTGCCAGTAGTACCCAAGTCGGGGGTGGCTACACCTTC.

This chain links TRBV18 with TRBJ1-4; 8 positions agree with TRBD1. V trimming: 8 bases; J trimming: 6 bases; junction bases outside the gene matches: 5. The germline gives CDR1 KGHSH, CDR2 LQKENI. The CDR3 is 13 amino acids. The DNA of the CDR3 is TGTGCCAGCACTAGGGACAGGCATGAAAAACTGTTTTTT. Its translation is CASTRDRHEKLFF.

The J gene is TRBJ1-3, the V gene TRBV7-6; D unresolved. This CDR3 has 15 amino acids. V was clipped by 1 base and J by 0 bases, with 7 bases between them. The germline CDR1 and CDR2 sequences are SGHVS and FNYEAQ. CDR3 nucleotide sequence: TGTGCCAGCAGCTTAGACGGACTCTCTGGAAACACCATATATTTT. Protein: CASSLDGLSGNTIYF.

The chain combines TRBV18 with TRBJ1-1, with a weak D call TRBD1 (5 bases). Deletions cut 5 bases from V and 1 base from J, with 17 bases between. This CDR3 spans 16 amino acids. CDR1 KGHSH and CDR2 LQKENI come from the germline V gene. CDR3 sequence reads: CASSEGLPYRNTEAFF. The CDR3 DNA is TGTGCCAGCTCAGAGGGACTCCCGTACAGGAACACTGAAGCTTTCTTT.

The rearrangement links TRBV5-3 to TRBJ1-6, with 7 bases that match TRBD1. TRBV5-3 is annotated as an ORF whose role is uncertain. The J segment lost 5 bases and the V segment lost 2 bases, leaving 4 bases of the junction unmatched. CDR3 length: 15 amino acids. This CDR3 is CARSFSTGDNSPLHF. The DNA of the CDR3 is TGTGCCAGAAGCTTCAGTACAGGGGATAATTCACCCCTCCACTTT.

In DNA, the CDR3 is TGTGCCAGCAGGCGGGACTACGAGCAGTACTTC. Amino acids: CASRRDYEQYF. The chain links TRBV6-5 to TRBJ2-7; maybe TRBD2 (6 bases). The CDR3 is 11 residues long. V lost 6 bases and J lost 3, with 6 bases in between. Germline CDR1 and CDR2: MNHEY and SVGAGI.

The V gene is TRBV5-8, the J gene TRBJ2-5; perhaps TRBD1 as D (5 bases). V gave up 4 bases and J gave up 2 bases, with 9 bases separating them. In germline, CDR1 is SGHTS, CDR2 YDEGEE. This CDR3 contains 13 residues. CDR3 residues: CASSRDRQETQYF. CDR3 in DNA: TGTGCCAGCAGCCGAGACAGACAAGAGACCCAGTACTTC.

The J gene is TRBJ1-4, the V gene TRBV5-5; 7 bases align to TRBD1. Germline V lookup: CDR1 SGHKS, CDR2 YYEKEE (reference sequence). The V segment lost 0 bases and the J segment 4 bases; nucleotides outside the gene matches: 6. There are 16 residues in the CDR3. This CDR3 reads CASSLAPQGYNEKLFF. Written as DNA, the CDR3 is TGTGCCAGCAGCTTGGCCCCACAGGGGTATAATGAAAAACTGTTTTTT.

In nucleotides, the CDR3 is TGTGCCTGGAGCCCACAGGGTCGGGGAAATTCACCCCTCCACTTT. This sequence encodes CAWSPQGRGNSPLHF. The rearrangement uses TRBV30 and TRBJ1-6, with TRBD1 as a possible D gene (6 bases). CDR1 and CDR2 (germline): GTSNPN, SVGIG (reference sequence). The V and J ends lost 3 bases and 7 bases respectively, with 16 bases between them. This CDR3 has 15 amino acids.

The chain uses TRBV5-1 and TRBJ1-2; 7 bases are shared with TRBD1. Per germline, CDR1 SGHRS and CDR2 YFSETQ. J gave up 4 bases and V 0 bases, and 6 bases lay outside the gene matches. The CDR3 consists of 15 residues. The CDR3 loop reads CASSLVQGPIYGYTF. Here the CDR3 DNA reads TGCGCCAGCAGCTTGGTACAGGGGCCGATCTATGGCTACACCTTC.

The chain is built from TRBV11-2 and TRBJ2-7; the match to TRBD2 covers 9 bases. With 3 bases clipped from V and 5 bases from J, the junction kept 5 bases outside the gene matches. The CDR3 spans 14 residues. The germline V gene encodes CDR1 SGHAT and CDR2 FQNNGV. CDR3 sequence reads: CASSFELAGNEQYF. The CDR3 DNA reads as TGTGCCAGCAGCTTTGAACTAGCGGGTAACGAGCAGTACTTC.